This is a list of T cell receptor beta chains from one sample in a study of tumor and adjacent non-tumor tissue in lung cancer. One entry per CDR3 protein results from TCRdb running MiXCR on the multiplex PCR reads. The profile shows 94,000 or so distinct CDR3 sequences, more than 75% of them singletons. The material sequenced was distant non-tumor lung tissue. The receptors come from a woman aged 45 to 65 with non-small cell lung cancer. The CDR3 runs from the conserved cysteine through the conserved F or W. The D gene is left open where the match is weak. A row's size may be missing; if present it is once, few, many or a size class.

cdr3_nt: TGTGCCAGACCCACCATGAGAGGGACACAGTACTTC; cdr3_aa: CARPTMRGTQYF; d_call: NA; v_call: TRBV10-1; clone_size: few; j_call: TRBJ2-5
cdr3_nt: TGCGGCGTCATACCCGAGACAGGTCTCAATGAAAAACTGTTTTTT; cdr3_aa: CGVIPETGLNEKLFF; d_call: NA; v_call: TRBV29-1; clone_size: NA; j_call: TRBJ1-4
cdr3_nt: TGTGCCAGCACTTTGCGGGACAGGGGTGACACTGATGCTTTCTTT; cdr3_aa: CASTLRDRGDTDAFF; d_call: TRBD1; v_call: TRBV12-3/TRBV12-4; clone_size: NA; j_call: TRBJ1-1
cdr3_nt: TGTGCCAACACCTTTAGCGGTATCTACAATGAGCAGTCCTTC; cdr3_aa: CANTFSGIYNEQSF; d_call: NA; v_call: TRBV11-2; clone_size: NA; j_call: TRBJ2-1
cdr3_nt: TGTGCCACCAGCACCACAGGGAGGGAGCCCCAGCATTTT; cdr3_aa: CATSTTGREPQHF; d_call: NA; v_call: TRBV15; clone_size: many; j_call: TRBJ1-5
cdr3_nt: TGTGCCAGCAGACCTAGCGGGGCCGCTTACAATGAGCAGTTCTTC; cdr3_aa: CASRPSGAAYNEQFF; d_call: TRBD2; v_call: TRBV6-5; clone_size: many; j_call: TRBJ2-1
cdr3_nt: TGTGCCAGCAGTCCCGGGACGAGCTATGGCTGCACCTTC; cdr3_aa: CASSPGTSYGCTF; d_call: NA; v_call: TRBV12-3/TRBV12-4; clone_size: NA; j_call: TRBJ1-2
cdr3_nt: TGTCCCAGCTCAAACTCAGGGGGCGTGCAGTACTTC; cdr3_aa: CPSSNSGGVQYF; d_call: TRBD1; v_call: TRBV18; clone_size: once; j_call: TRBJ2-7
cdr3_nt: TGCGCCAGCAGCTTCGGGACAGGGGGACAAGAGACCCAGTACTTC; cdr3_aa: CASSFGTGGQETQYF; d_call: TRBD1; v_call: TRBV5-1; clone_size: few; j_call: TRBJ2-5
cdr3_nt: TGTGCCGGCAGTTCCAGACAGGGAGGGTACTACGAGCAGTACTTC; cdr3_aa: CAGSSRQGGYYEQYF; d_call: NA; v_call: TRBV28; clone_size: NA; j_call: TRBJ2-7
cdr3_nt: TGTGCGAGCCGGGACAGGGGTTGGAATGAGCAGTTCTTC; cdr3_aa: CASRDRGWNEQFF; d_call: TRBD1; v_call: TRBV6-5; clone_size: many; j_call: TRBJ2-1
cdr3_nt: TGTGACAGCAGTCCCGGAGGCCCAGGAGGCAACACTGAAGCTTTCTTT; cdr3_aa: CDSSPGGPGGNTEAFF; d_call: NA; v_call: TRBV12-3/TRBV12-4; clone_size: NA; j_call: TRBJ1-1
cdr3_nt: TGTGCCAGCTCGTCCTCCTCCGAGGGCGCTCAGCCCCAGCATTTT; cdr3_aa: CASSSSSEGAQPQHF; d_call: NA; v_call: TRBV18; clone_size: NA; j_call: TRBJ1-5
cdr3_nt: TGCAACGTTTCTAGTGGGAGAGAGTCAGATACGCAGTATTTT; cdr3_aa: CNVSSGRESDTQYF; d_call: NA; v_call: TRBV29-1; clone_size: few; j_call: TRBJ2-3
cdr3_nt: TGTGCCAGCAGTTTGAATGGACCCGGACAGGGGATTAACGAGCAGTACTTC; cdr3_aa: CASSLNGPGQGINEQYF; d_call: TRBD1; v_call: TRBV12-3/TRBV12-4; clone_size: NA; j_call: TRBJ2-7
cdr3_nt: TGTGCCAGCGGCTTAGAGCCGGGGGCGAACACTGAGGCTCTCTTT; cdr3_aa: CASGLEPGANTEALF; d_call: NA; v_call: TRBV11-2; clone_size: once; j_call: TRBJ1-1
cdr3_nt: TGTACCAGCAGCTTAGAGGCGGAACAGGGTATGGATGAGCAGTTCTTC; cdr3_aa: CTSSLEAEQGMDEQFF; d_call: NA; v_call: TRBV11-2; clone_size: NA; j_call: TRBJ2-1
cdr3_nt: TGTGCCAGCAGTGACCACCTCGGCGGGAGAGACAATGAAAAACTGTTTTTT; cdr3_aa: CASSDHLGGRDNEKLFF; d_call: NA; v_call: TRBV6-1; clone_size: NA; j_call: TRBJ1-4
cdr3_nt: TGTGCCAGTCCCCTCATGGGGCTGGACCTCAGCGAGCAGTACTTC; cdr3_aa: CASPLMGLDLSEQYF; d_call: NA; v_call: TRBV12-3/TRBV12-4; clone_size: NA; j_call: TRBJ2-7
cdr3_nt: TGTGCCAGAGGTTTGCCGGGACAGGGCGTCCATGAGCAATTCTTC; cdr3_aa: CARGLPGQGVHEQFF; d_call: TRBD1; v_call: TRBV12-5; clone_size: NA; j_call: TRBJ2-1
cdr3_nt: TGTGCCAGCAGCTTGGGAACACCCGGGGATGAGCAATTCTTC; cdr3_aa: CASSLGTPGDEQFF; d_call: NA; v_call: TRBV7-9; clone_size: NA; j_call: TRBJ2-1
cdr3_nt: TGTGCCATCGGTAAGGGAGGAGGTATGAACACTGAAGCTTTCTTT; cdr3_aa: CAIGKGGGMNTEAFF; d_call: NA; v_call: TRBV10-3; clone_size: many; j_call: TRBJ1-1
cdr3_nt: TGTGCCAACAGCCCTACACGGACGGAGGACAATGAGCAGTTCTTC; cdr3_aa: CANSPTRTEDNEQFF; d_call: NA; v_call: TRBV11-1; clone_size: NA; j_call: TRBJ2-1
cdr3_nt: TGCGCCAGCAGACTGGGACAGCAAGAGACCCAGTACTTC; cdr3_aa: CASRLGQQETQYF; d_call: TRBD1; v_call: TRBV5-1; clone_size: many; j_call: TRBJ2-5
cdr3_nt: TGTGCCAGCAGCGTTAACCCAGACAGGAATCAGTCCCAGCATTTT; cdr3_aa: CASSVNPDRNQSQHF; d_call: NA; v_call: TRBV5-5; clone_size: NA; j_call: TRBJ1-5
cdr3_nt: TGTACCAGCAGCGTAGGCCCCCTGGGGGGAACTGAAGCTTTCTTT; cdr3_aa: CTSSVGPLGGTEAFF; d_call: NA; v_call: TRBV9; clone_size: once; j_call: TRBJ1-1
cdr3_nt: TGTGCAGGCAGCCGAGATCTCACTAGCAATCAGCCCCAGCATTTT; cdr3_aa: CAGSRDLTSNQPQHF; d_call: NA; v_call: TRBV4-2; clone_size: NA; j_call: TRBJ1-5
cdr3_nt: TGTGCCGGCAGCTTAGTTGTACAAGCTTTCTTT; cdr3_aa: CAGSLVVQAFF; d_call: NA; v_call: TRBV7-9; clone_size: NA; j_call: TRBJ1-1
cdr3_nt: TGTGCCAGTAGTTTAGATAACGGGGGGGCCCAGCATTTT; cdr3_aa: CASSLDNGGAQHF; d_call: NA; v_call: TRBV11-2; clone_size: NA; j_call: TRBJ1-5
cdr3_nt: TGCGCCAGCAGCTTGAATGCGCGGGACACTGAAGCTCTCTTT; cdr3_aa: CASSLNARDTEALF; d_call: NA; v_call: TRBV5-1; clone_size: NA; j_call: TRBJ1-1
cdr3_nt: TGTGCCAGCAGTCCAAGGGCGGGAAATTCTAATGAGCAGTTCTTC; cdr3_aa: CASSPRAGNSNEQFF; d_call: NA; v_call: TRBV28; clone_size: NA; j_call: TRBJ2-1
cdr3_nt: TGTGCCAGCCCCAGTATAGGGGGCAATGAGCAATTCTTC; cdr3_aa: CASPSIGGNEQFF; d_call: TRBD1; v_call: TRBV6-1; clone_size: NA; j_call: TRBJ2-1
cdr3_nt: TGTGCCAACAGTCAGACAGGGTTTGATCAGTCCTTC; cdr3_aa: CANSQTGFDQSF; d_call: TRBD1; v_call: TRBV6-5; clone_size: NA; j_call: TRBJ2-1
cdr3_nt: TGCGTCAGCACTGGTCTGGAGACGTGGGAGCAGTACTTC; cdr3_aa: CVSTGLETWEQYF; d_call: NA; v_call: TRBV6-1; clone_size: once; j_call: TRBJ2-7
cdr3_nt: TGCGCCAGCAAACCTTCTAGCGGAAGTTACGGGCAGTATTTC; cdr3_aa: CASKPSSGSYGQYF; d_call: TRBD2; v_call: TRBV5-1; clone_size: NA; j_call: TRBJ2-7
cdr3_nt: TGCAGCGCCGAGGGGTCCAAGGGGGGGACCAAGTACTTC; cdr3_aa: CSAEGSKGGTKYF; d_call: NA; v_call: TRBV29-1; clone_size: NA; j_call: TRBJ2-5
cdr3_nt: TGTGACAGCAATTACTCGAAGAGGGGCGGGAATGGGCACGAGCAGTACTTC; cdr3_aa: CDSNYSKRGGNGHEQYF; d_call: NA; v_call: TRBV6-6; clone_size: NA; j_call: TRBJ2-7
cdr3_nt: TGTGCCAACAGCATGATGGGGGCGGGAGTTTCCTACAATGGGCAGTTCTTC; cdr3_aa: CANSMMGAGVSYNGQFF; d_call: NA; v_call: TRBV11-2; clone_size: NA; j_call: TRBJ2-1
cdr3_nt: TGTGCCAGCAGCTCGCCACCTGGGACTAGCGAGGGACTCAATGAGCACTTCTTC; cdr3_aa: CASSSPPGTSEGLNEHFF; d_call: TRBD2; v_call: TRBV7-9; clone_size: NA; j_call: TRBJ2-1
cdr3_nt: TGTGCCAGCAGTTACTCCCCTGAGTCCTACGAACAGCACTTC; cdr3_aa: CASSYSPESYEQHF; d_call: NA; v_call: TRBV6-2/TRBV6-3; clone_size: NA; j_call: TRBJ2-7
cdr3_nt: TGTGCCAGCAGTTTGGGGACAGGGAGAAACACCGGGGAGTTGTTTTTT; cdr3_aa: CASSLGTGRNTGELFF; d_call: TRBD1; v_call: TRBV12-3/TRBV12-4; clone_size: NA; j_call: TRBJ2-2
cdr3_nt: TGCAGCGTACGCAGGGGGACATATACGCAGTATTTT; cdr3_aa: CSVRRGTYTQYF; d_call: TRBD1; v_call: TRBV29-1; clone_size: NA; j_call: TRBJ2-3
cdr3_nt: TGCGCCAGCAGCCGTACCCCAGCGGGAGGTACCTACAATGAGCAGTTCTTC; cdr3_aa: CASSRTPAGGTYNEQFF; d_call: TRBD2; v_call: TRBV4-1; clone_size: many; j_call: TRBJ2-1
cdr3_nt: TGTGCCAGCAGCTTAGTTGAGACGCTCGATGAGCAGTACTTC; cdr3_aa: CASSLVETLDEQYF; d_call: NA; v_call: TRBV7-9; clone_size: NA; j_call: TRBJ2-7
cdr3_nt: TGTGCCAGCAGTTACCTCGGGCTAGCGGGAGATGAGCAGTACTTC; cdr3_aa: CASSYLGLAGDEQYF; d_call: TRBD2; v_call: TRBV6-5; clone_size: NA; j_call: TRBJ2-7
cdr3_nt: TGTGCCAGCAGCCCCCAACTTCTCCTAGGCACAGAAGCTTACTTT; cdr3_aa: CASSPQLLLGTEAYF; d_call: NA; v_call: TRBV7-9; clone_size: few; j_call: TRBJ1-1
cdr3_nt: TGTGCCAGCAGTTTCACCGGGTTGAACACCGGGGAGCTGTTTTTT; cdr3_aa: CASSFTGLNTGELFF; d_call: NA; v_call: TRBV12-3/TRBV12-4; clone_size: many; j_call: TRBJ2-2
cdr3_nt: TGTGCCAGTAACCTCCCCGCTAACACGCTCAGGAGCAATCAGCCCCAGCATTTT; cdr3_aa: CASNLPANTLRSNQPQHF; d_call: NA; v_call: TRBV6-2/TRBV6-3; clone_size: once; j_call: TRBJ1-5
cdr3_nt: TGTGTCGGCGCCAACACGGGGGAGAACTATGGCTACACCTTC; cdr3_aa: CVGANTGENYGYTF; d_call: NA; v_call: TRBV28; clone_size: NA; j_call: TRBJ1-2
cdr3_nt: TGTACAAGCAGTCTAACCGGGACAGAGTACTATGGCTACACCTTC; cdr3_aa: CTSSLTGTEYYGYTF; d_call: TRBD1; v_call: TRBV6-1; clone_size: NA; j_call: TRBJ1-2
cdr3_nt: TGTGCCAGCGGCCTAGGGGCTTACGAGCAGCACTTC; cdr3_aa: CASGLGAYEQHF; d_call: NA; v_call: TRBV11-2; clone_size: NA; j_call: TRBJ2-7
cdr3_nt: TGTGCCAGCACCAAGTTATCCAGGGGGGGGGGAGAGACCAAGTGCTTC; cdr3_aa: CASTKLSRGGGETKCF; d_call: NA; v_call: TRBV28; clone_size: once; j_call: TRBJ2-5
cdr3_nt: TGTGCCAACAGCCAAGATGGGACCGCCTACGAGCAGGACTTC; cdr3_aa: CANSQDGTAYEQDF; d_call: NA; v_call: TRBV14; clone_size: NA; j_call: TRBJ2-7
cdr3_nt: TGTGCCAGTAGTATGGGAGCAGGGTCCTACGAGCAGTACTTC; cdr3_aa: CASSMGAGSYEQYF; d_call: NA; v_call: TRBV19; clone_size: NA; j_call: TRBJ2-7
cdr3_nt: TGTGCCAGTGTTGCAGTTCAAATCTCCTATGAGCAGTACTTC; cdr3_aa: CASVAVQISYEQYF; d_call: NA; v_call: TRBV2; clone_size: NA; j_call: TRBJ2-7
cdr3_nt: TGTGCCAGCAGGACAGGGGGCACGGAAAACATTCAGTACTTC; cdr3_aa: CASRTGGTENIQYF; d_call: TRBD1; v_call: TRBV6-1; clone_size: many; j_call: TRBJ2-4
cdr3_nt: TGTGCCTGCTGCACCAGGAGGCCGAACACAGGGGAGCTGTTATTT; cdr3_aa: CACCTRRPNTGELLF; d_call: TRBD1; v_call: TRBV6-5; clone_size: NA; j_call: TRBJ2-2
cdr3_nt: TGCAGTGCTAGAGATTGGGACTTCTACGAGCAGTACTTC; cdr3_aa: CSARDWDFYEQYF; d_call: NA; v_call: TRBV20-1; clone_size: NA; j_call: TRBJ2-7